Listed here are 26 T cell receptor beta chains from one sample, sequenced in a study of blood T cell repertoires in COVID-19. Using immunoSEQ multiplex PCR, the repertoire was profiled, and TCRdb retains in-frame clones only, with some absent. Of about 54,000 clones in the sample, 90% are singletons; the top ten hold roughly 7.6%. Material for sequencing was peripheral blood. Receptor source: a woman between 35 and 50 years old with active COVID-19.

The chain has TRBV12-3 or TRBV12-4 and TRBJ2-7, with D possibly being TRBD1 (6 bases). V lost 3 bases and J 7 bases, leaving 13 bases between the germline ends. This CDR3 contains 13 residues. The CDR3 nucleotides are TGTGCCAGCAGTTTCACAGGGTCCGGAGAGCAGTACTTC. Protein: CASSFTGSGEQYF.

In this sample, this clone turned up a few times. The chain uses TRBV6-2 or TRBV6-3 and TRBJ1-2; possibly TRBD1 for D (6 bases). Trimming cost V 4 bases and J 1 base, with 16 bases left between them. Germline values: CDR1 MNHEY, CDR2 SVGEGT. The CDR3 loop spans 16 amino acids. CDR3 region: CASSSHGGANNYGYTF. The CDR3 coding sequence is TGTGCCAGCAGTTCCCATGGGGGGGCGAATAACTATGGCTACACCTTC.

V usage is TRBV2 and J usage is TRBJ2-7; 8 nucleotides line up with TRBD2. The CDR3 sequence is 15 residues long. Germline loops: CDR1 SNHLY, CDR2 FYNNEI. V shed 8 bases and J 4 bases; nucleotides not matched to a gene: 13. Here the CDR3 reads CASREGGTIKYEQYF. CDR3 coding DNA: TGTGCCAGCCGGGAGGGAGGGACAATCAAGTACGAGCAGTACTTC.

V gene TRBV5-6 combines with J gene TRBJ2-3, with a tentative D call TRBD1 (7 bases). The CDR3 runs 14 residues. V was shortened by 2 bases and J by 5 bases, with 12 bases between the two germline ends. From germline, CDR1 is SGHDT and CDR2 YYEEEE. The CDR3 is CASSLNRGGDTQYF. The CDR3, as DNA: TGTGCCAGCAGCTTAAACAGGGGAGGAGATACGCAGTATTTT.

V is TRBV7-9 and J is TRBJ2-2, with D possibly matching TRBD1 (6 bases). Germline values: CDR1 SEHNR, CDR2 FQNEAQ (reference sequence). There are 18 residues in the CDR3. Between the trimmed V and J ends, which lost 5 bases and 6 bases, there was a span of 25 bases. CDR3 in amino acids: CASSPRPSPGVDAGELFF. CDR3 coding DNA: TGTGCCAGCAGCCCAAGACCAAGCCCAGGGGTTGATGCCGGGGAGCTGTTTTTT.

The CDR3 is CASSSDRVMNTEAFF. The CDR3 nucleotides read TGTGCCAGTAGTTCGGACAGGGTGATGAACACTGAAGCTTTCTTT. V and J are TRBV19 and TRBJ1-1, with 8 bases aligning to TRBD1. V was clipped by 5 bases and J by 0 bases; unmatched bases: 5. CDR1 is LNHDA, CDR2 SQIVND, per germline (reference sequence). The CDR3 is 15 amino acids.

The chain is built from TRBV19 and TRBJ2-5; 8 nucleotides agree with TRBD1. The junction had 10 bases not matched to a gene; V was cut back by 3 bases and J by 4 bases. The CDR3 runs to 16 residues. Germline CDR1 and CDR2: LNHDA and SQIVND (reference sequence). CDR3 region: CASSMFVGRGPETQYF. CDR3 DNA: TGTGCCAGTAGTATGTTTGTTGGCAGGGGGCCAGAGACCCAGTACTTC.

The rearrangement links TRBV27 to TRBJ1-3; D ambiguous. Between the trimmed V and J ends, which lost 0 bases and 0 bases, there was a span of 12 bases. In germline, CDR1 is MNHEY, CDR2 SMNVEV (reference sequence). The length of the CDR3 is 17 residues. The CDR3, as DNA: TGTGCCAGCAGTTTATCGGGTCGGACTGTCTCTGGAAACACCATATATTTT. It specifies CASSLSGRTVSGNTIYF.

The chain couples TRBV5-6 to TRBJ1-2, with 8 positions matching TRBD1. In germline, CDR1 is SGHDT, CDR2 YYEEEE. V lost 4 bases and J lost 5; bases outside the gene matches: 13. This CDR3 contains 16 residues. CDR3 DNA: TGTGCCAGCAGCCTCAAAAACCATGGGACAGGATATGGCTACACCTTC. Its translation: CASSLKNHGTGYGYTF.

This chain links TRBV7-6 with TRBJ2-2, with TRBD2 identical over 7 bases. This CDR3 has 16 amino acids. Trimming at V came to 0 bases and at J to 0 bases, leaving 1 base not matched to a gene. Germline assignment: CDR1 SGHVS and CDR2 FNYEAQ. CDR3 loop: CASSLAGTTNTGELFF. The CDR3 coding sequence is TGTGCCAGCAGCTTAGCCGGGACTACGAACACCGGGGAGCTGTTTTTT.

The V and J genes are TRBV5-4 and TRBJ1-1; 7 nucleotides match TRBD1. The germline gives CDR1 SGHNT, CDR2 YYREEE (reference sequence). The junction had 9 bases not matched to a gene; V was cut back by 5 bases and J by 2 bases. CDR3 length: 15 residues. The CDR3 region is CASRSGQVENTEAFF. The CDR3 bases are TGTGCCAGCAGATCCGGACAGGTAGAAAACACTGAAGCTTTCTTT.

The chain combines TRBV5-1 with TRBJ2-5; D is undetermined. In germline, CDR1 is SGHRS, CDR2 YFSETQ. Trimming took off 0 bases at V and 3 bases at J, with 12 bases between the two ends. The CDR3 extends over 15 amino acids. In nucleotides, the CDR3 is TGCGCCAGCAGCTTGGAAGGAATTGAGGAAGAGACCCAGTACTTC. Translation: CASSLEGIEEETQYF.

V is TRBV5-6 and J is TRBJ2-7; TRBD2 matches at 12 bases. V gave up 4 bases and J gave up 2 bases; unmatched junction bases: 4. The germline CDR1 and CDR2 sequences are SGHDT and YYEEEE. This CDR3 comprises 15 residues. CDR3: CASSILAGGPYEQYF. CDR3 bases: TGTGCCAGCAGCATACTAGCGGGGGGTCCCTACGAGCAGTACTTC.

This clone was seen more than once but under ten times. The V and J genes are TRBV4-1 and TRBJ1-1, with 8 nucleotides matching TRBD1. Trimming cost V 2 bases and J 6 bases; bases outside gene matches: 8. The CDR3 contains 15 residues. Germline V gene lookup returns CDR1 MGHRA and CDR2 YSYEKL. The CDR3 spells CASSQLGTGGAEAFF. The CDR3 region has the DNA TGCGCCAGCAGCCAACTCGGGACAGGAGGTGCTGAAGCTTTCTTT.

This clone showed up just a few times. This chain connects TRBV6-5 to TRBJ1-3; D not certain. The ends were cut back, 4 bases at V and 1 base at J, with 11 bases in the middle. CDR1 MNHEY and CDR2 SVGAGI come from the germline V gene. The CDR3 extends over 15 amino acids. The CDR3 here is CASSSQADSGNTIYF. The CDR3 nucleotides read TGTGCCAGCAGTTCCCAGGCTGATTCTGGAAACACCATATATTTT.

For the CDR3, the DNA is TGTGCCAGCTCATCACTTCCAGGTCCCAGCACAGATACGCAGTATTTT. This translates into CASSSLPGPSTDTQYF. The chain uses TRBV18 and TRBJ2-3; D is ambiguous. The V gene lost 5 bases and the J gene lost 0 bases, with 15 bases spanning the gap. The CDR3 spans 16 residues. CDR1 and CDR2 from the germline V gene are KGHSH and LQKENI.

The chain combines TRBV5-1 with TRBJ1-2; 7 nucleotides align to TRBD1. Germline assignment: CDR1 SGHRS and CDR2 YFSETQ. CDR3 length equals 16 residues. V lost 4 bases to trimming and J lost 4 bases; unmatched junction nucleotides: 13. As DNA, the CDR3 is TGCGCCAGCAGCCCCCGCCGGGACAGCGAGATCTATGGCTACACCTTC. Translating gives CASSPRRDSEIYGYTF.

V gene TRBV3-1 (or the pseudogene TRBV3-2) combines with J gene TRBJ1-1; TRBD1 might be the D (5 bases). The CDR3 length is 14 residues. V lost 3 bases, J lost 1 base, and 9 bases lay in between. Germline V gene lookup returns CDR1 LGHDT and CDR2 YNNKEL (reference sequence). The CDR3 region has the DNA TGTGCCAGCAGCCACGGCAGGGAGAACACTGAAGCTTTCTTT. It yields the protein CASSHGRENTEAFF.

The count of this clone is one. In DNA, the CDR3 is TGTGCCAGCTCATCGGGCCGGGGGGGCACAGATACGCAGTATTTT. Amino acid sequence: CASSSGRGGTDTQYF. This sequence joins TRBV18 and TRBJ2-3, with TRBD2 matching over 7 bases. The CDR3 is 15 residues long. V trimming: 5 bases; J trimming: 1 base; junction bases outside the gene matches: 6. Germline values: CDR1 KGHSH, CDR2 LQKENI.

The chain has TRBV29-1 and TRBJ2-7; perhaps TRBD1 as D (6 bases). Germline CDR1 SQVTM, CDR2 ANQGSEA. The germline V and J ends were trimmed by 4 bases and 3 bases, with 16 bases remaining between them. The CDR3 has 14 amino acids. The CDR3 DNA reads as TGCAGCGTTGCGGAAGACACAGGGTACTACGAGCAGTACTTC. Translation gives CSVAEDTGYYEQYF.

The chain joins TRBV19 to TRBJ2-6; a possible D gene is TRBD1 (6 bases). The CDR3 loop spans 17 amino acids. Trimming removed 4 bases at V and 2 bases at J, with 15 bases between. Germline V gives CDR1 LNHDA, CDR2 SQIVND (reference sequence). CDR3 sequence (DNA): TGTGCCAGTAGTACCAGGGGTTTCCAGACTGGGGCCAACGTCCTGACTTTC. Translating it yields CASSTRGFQTGANVLTF.

The chain carries TRBV4-1 and TRBJ2-2; TRBD1 aligns across 8 bases. Germline CDR1 and CDR2: MGHRA and YSYEKL. The junction had 6 bases not matched to a gene; V was cut back by 6 bases and J by 6 bases. The CDR3 totals 14 residues. CDR3 amino acids: CASRPGQASGELFF. The CDR3, as DNA: TGCGCCAGCAGACCGGGACAGGCATCCGGGGAGCTGTTTTTT.

V usage is TRBV29-1 and J usage is TRBJ2-7; weak D call: TRBD1 (6 bases). The germline V gene encodes CDR1 SQVTM and CDR2 ANQGSEA. CDR3 length: 14 amino acids. V gave up 4 bases and J gave up 3 bases, with 16 bases separating them. The CDR3: CSVGGPGHGYEQYF. The CDR3 bases are TGCAGCGTTGGAGGGCCGGGACACGGCTACGAGCAGTACTTC.

The V gene is TRBV11-3, the J gene TRBJ2-1; 8 positions match TRBD1. The length of the CDR3 is 15 residues. V was pared by 1 base and J by 9 bases, with 8 bases of the junction left unmatched. CDR1 and CDR2 from the germline V gene are SGHNT and YENEEA. As DNA, the CDR3 is TGTGCCAGCAGCTTAGGGATAGACAGGGGTGGTGAGCAGTTCTTC. Protein sequence: CASSLGIDRGGEQFF.

The rearrangement links TRBV18 to TRBJ2-1; the D is unclear. The CDR3 consists of 12 residues. CDR1 is KGHSH, CDR2 LQKENI, per germline. Deletions cut 2 bases from V and 8 bases from J, with 7 bases between. CDR3 coding DNA: TGTGCCAGCTCACCAGAGTTGGATGAGCAGTTCTTC. Translating it yields CASSPELDEQFF.

V is TRBV5-1 and J is TRBJ1-1, with unresolved D. V lost 4 bases and J 1 base, leaving 11 bases between the germline ends. Germline values: CDR1 SGHRS, CDR2 YFSETQ. The CDR3 is 14 residues long. As DNA, the CDR3 is TGCGCCAGCAGCGGTGGAGGTCCGAACACTGAAGCTTTCTTT. As protein: CASSGGGPNTEAFF.